These 21 T cell receptor beta chains share one sample of origin, sequenced in a study of cytomegalovirus exposure and HLA in healthy donors. TCRdb's copy holds only in-frame clones and misses some; the assay was immunoSEQ multiplex PCR. The sample has 95,000 to 150,000 clones; around nine tenths are singletons. Sample: PBMCs. The receptors originated from a woman younger than 30 in good health and CMV-seronegative.

The CDR3 region is CASSLQAGGRNEQFF. The CDR3 DNA reads as TGTGCCAGCAGCTTGCAGGCGGGGGGGCGAAATGAGCAGTTCTTC. The chain couples TRBV5-4 to TRBJ2-1; 9 positions match TRBD2. The CDR3 is 15 amino acids. CDR1 is SGHNT, CDR2 YYREEE, per germline (reference sequence). V lost 1 base, J lost 7 bases, and 6 bases stayed unmatched.

The gene calls are TRBV6-5 and TRBJ1-2, with D perhaps matching TRBD1 (5 bases). The CDR3 length is 12 residues. V gave up 5 bases and J gave up 5 bases, with 9 bases separating them. Germline V gene sequence: CDR1 MNHEY, CDR2 SVGAGI. CDR3 DNA sequence: TGTGCCAGCAGTCAGGGCGCGTATGGCTACACCTTC. Residues: CASSQGAYGYTF.

The rearrangement links TRBV5-1 to TRBJ2-3, with 9 bases matching TRBD1. Looked up from germline, CDR1 is SGHRS and CDR2 is YFSETQ. The V segment lost 5 bases and the J segment 4 bases; nucleotides outside the gene matches: 5. The CDR3 consists of 14 residues. CDR3 bases: TGCGCCAGCAGGGGACAGGGCCGCGCAGATACGCAGTATTTT. Protein product: CASRGQGRADTQYF.

V is TRBV28 and J is TRBJ2-1; TRBD2 might be the D (6 bases). V was trimmed by 2 bases and J by 7 bases, leaving 15 bases between them. This CDR3 contains 15 residues. Germline-derived CDR1 and CDR2 are MDHEN and SYDVKM. As DNA, the CDR3 is TGTGCCAGCAGTTTAGCGGGCGGGATGAGGAATGAGCAGTTCTTC. Translating it yields CASSLAGGMRNEQFF.

V and J are TRBV4-2 and TRBJ2-3; the match to TRBD1 covers 9 bases. The CDR3 spans 19 residues. The trim removed 4 bases at V and 1 base at J, leaving 15 bases unmatched. CDR1 LGHNA and CDR2 YNFKEQ come from the germline V gene. The DNA for the CDR3 is TGTGCCAGCAGCCCCCCCTTGAGGGACAGGGTTAGGGGCACAGATACGCAGTATTTT. This gives the protein CASSPPLRDRVRGTDTQYF.

This clone was seen only a few times. The chain uses TRBV6-5 and TRBJ1-5; 7 bases agree with TRBD1. Germline-derived CDR1 and CDR2 are MNHEY and SVGAGI. Losses at the gene ends were 5 bases for V and 3 bases for J; bases not matched to a gene: 7. The CDR3 spans 15 residues. CDR3 loop: CASSPSGGNNQPQHF. The CDR3 nucleotides are TGTGCCAGCAGTCCGTCAGGGGGAAACAATCAGCCCCAGCATTTT.

This rearrangement joins TRBV15 to TRBJ1-1; D possibly corresponds to TRBD1 (6 bases). Germline CDR1 and CDR2: LNHNV and YYDKDF (reference sequence). The CDR3 covers 15 residues. Trimming took 0 bases from V and 8 from J, leaving 16 bases between them. The CDR3 sequence is CATSRDRATGTEAFF. DNA of the CDR3: TGTGCCACCAGCAGAGATAGGGCTACCGGGACAGAAGCTTTCTTT.

The chain recombines TRBV30 with TRBJ2-3; 9 bases align to TRBD2. CDR3 length: 15 amino acids. The V segment lost 2 bases and the J segment 4 bases; nucleotides outside the gene matches: 7. The germline V gene encodes CDR1 GTSNPN and CDR2 SVGIG (reference sequence). The CDR3 loop is CAWSQGLAGADTQYF. The CDR3, as DNA: TGTGCCTGGAGTCAGGGACTAGCTGGCGCAGATACGCAGTATTTT.

J is TRBJ1-5 and V is TRBV7-9, with D perhaps TRBD1 (6 bases). The CDR3 totals 14 residues. From germline, CDR1 is SEHNR and CDR2 FQNEAQ (reference sequence). V lost 5 bases to trimming and J lost 1 base, with 9 bases between them. The CDR3 spells CASSPTGSNQPQHF. The CDR3 DNA follows: TGTGCCAGCAGCCCTACAGGGAGCAATCAGCCCCAGCATTTT. Variable domain in full (rest from reference TRBV7-9 and TRBJ1-5): DTGVSQNPRHKITKRGQNVTFRCDPISEHNRLYWYRQTLGQGPEFLTYFQNEAQLEKSRLLSDRFSAERPKGSFSTLEIQRTEQGDSAMYLCASSPTGSNQPQHFGDGTRLSIL.

This chain joins TRBV9 and TRBJ2-2; 10 bases align to TRBD2. V lost 4 bases and J lost 5; bases outside the gene matches: 5. CDR3 size: 15 residues. CDR1 SGDLS and CDR2 YYNGEE come from the germline V gene. CDR3 loop: CASSSSSGGTGELFF. For the CDR3, the DNA is TGTGCCAGCAGCTCCAGTAGCGGGGGGACCGGGGAGCTGTTTTTT.

This chain links TRBV7-3 with TRBJ2-5; 9 nucleotides match TRBD1. Germline CDR1 reads SGHTA; CDR2 reads FQGTGA. The CDR3 runs 15 residues. The J segment lost 4 bases and the V segment lost 6 bases, leaving 9 bases of the junction unmatched. The CDR3 region is CASSRTGGEGETQYF. The CDR3 DNA reads as TGTGCCAGCAGTCGAACAGGGGGCGAAGGAGAGACCCAGTACTTC.

V usage is TRBV7-2 and J usage is TRBJ2-7; 11 positions match TRBD2. The CDR3 length is 15 residues. Germline CDR1 reads SGHTA; CDR2 reads FQGNSA. The V and J ends lost 5 bases and 4 bases, in that order; junction bases with no gene match: 7. CDR3 nucleotides: TGTGCCAGCAGCCCTACTAGCGGGGGTGTATACGAGCAGTACTTC. This translates into CASSPTSGGVYEQYF.

This chain joins TRBV15 and TRBJ1-2, with 7 bases identical to TRBD1. CDR3 length equals 14 residues. With V trimmed by 3 bases and J by 8 bases, 9 bases remained unmatched. The germline V gene has CDR1 LNHNV and CDR2 YYDKDF (reference sequence). The CDR3 protein is CATSSIRQGLGYTF. CDR3 sequence (DNA): TGTGCCACCAGCAGTATTAGACAGGGATTGGGCTACACCTTC.

The V call is TRBV5-1, the J call TRBJ2-5; 9 positions match TRBD1. CDR3 size: 16 residues. Germline values: CDR1 SGHRS, CDR2 YFSETQ. Trimming removed 0 bases from V and 1 base from J; junction bases left unmatched: 4. This CDR3 reads CASSLGAGQGQETQYF. The CDR3, as DNA: TGCGCCAGCAGCTTGGGGGCGGGACAGGGCCAAGAGACCCAGTACTTC. The full variable domain, with the rest looked up from reference TRBV5-1 and TRBJ2-5, is KAGVTQTPRYLIKTRGQQVTLSCSPISGHRSVSWYQQTPGQGLQFLFEYFSETQRNKGNFPGRFSGRQFSNSRSEMNVSTLELGDSALYLCASSLGAGQGQETQYFGPGTRLLVL.

The chain couples TRBV5-1 to TRBJ2-7; 8 bases fit TRBD1. The CDR3 runs to 14 residues. V gave up 3 bases and J gave up 2 bases; unmatched junction bases: 4. Germline V gene lookup returns CDR1 SGHRS and CDR2 YFSETQ. This CDR3 is CASSWETGAYEQYF. CDR3 DNA: TGCGCCAGCAGCTGGGAGACAGGGGCCTACGAGCAGTACTTC.

This rearrangement joins TRBV30 to TRBJ1-4; 11 bases agree with TRBD1. There are 14 residues in the CDR3. In germline, CDR1 is GTSNPN, CDR2 SVGIG (reference sequence). V lost 2 bases and J lost 8; bases outside the gene matches: 4. CDR3 sequence: CAWSRGTGGEKLFF. The DNA of the CDR3 is TGTGCCTGGAGTCGGGGGACAGGGGGAGAAAAACTGTTTTTT.

This clone appeared once. The chain combines TRBV6-1 with TRBJ1-1, with 10 positions matching TRBD1. V was clipped by 6 bases and J by 5 bases; unmatched bases: 9. The germline CDR1 and CDR2 sequences are MNHNS and SASEGT. CDR3 length equals 15 residues. The CDR3 region has the DNA TGTGCCAGCAGGGACAGGGGGGGACGGGGTACTGAAGCTTTCTTT. It codes for CASRDRGGRGTEAFF.

The chain joins TRBV10-3 to TRBJ1-4; 7 positions agree with TRBD1. Germline values: CDR1 ENHRY, CDR2 SYGVKD. V trimming: 2 bases; J trimming: 5 bases; junction bases outside the gene matches: 2. This CDR3 comprises 14 residues. The CDR3 sequence is CAISEQGVNEKLFF. DNA of the CDR3: TGTGCCATCAGTGAGCAGGGGGTGAATGAAAAACTGTTTTTT.

The chain couples TRBV4-1 to TRBJ1-6; 9 nucleotides match TRBD1. The CDR3 extends over 18 amino acids. Germline CDR1 is MGHRA and CDR2 is YSYEKL. With 0 bases clipped from V and 4 bases from J, the junction kept 7 bases outside the gene matches. CDR3 DNA: TGCGCCAGCAGCCAAGATCAGGGACAGGGTGGTTATAATTCACCCCTCCACTTT. The encoded protein is CASSQDQGQGGYNSPLHF.

The chain couples TRBV11-2 to TRBJ2-5, with D perhaps matching TRBD1 (5 bases). CDR3 length equals 15 residues. From germline, CDR1 is SGHAT and CDR2 FQNNGV. Trimming cost V 5 bases and J 5 bases, with 18 bases left between them. Written as DNA, the CDR3 is TGTGCCAGCAGCCCCGCCTACAGGCCCAGGGAGACCCAGTACTTC. Protein product: CASSPAYRPRETQYF.

This chain connects TRBV28 to TRBJ1-4; 8 bases map to TRBD1. Germline CDR1 MDHEN, CDR2 SYDVKM. The V and J ends lost 9 bases and 6 bases, in that order; junction bases with no gene match: 6. There are 13 residues in the CDR3. The CDR3, as DNA: TGTGCCAGTAAGGACAGGGTCGATGAAAAACTGTTTTTT. The encoded protein is CASKDRVDEKLFF.